What follows is one TCR beta chain and its context. Its antigen is unknown. No per-base quality is available; no much larger clone lies one base away. CDR1 and CDR2 were assigned from the germline V gene as LGHNA and YSLEER. Including the terminal cysteine and phenylalanine, the CDR3 comprises 15 residues. Only the CDR3 part of the read is kept: 45 bases, read in frame from the first base. V and J lose 1 base and 1 base, and a span of 7 bases separates them. This entry is derived from a study of patients and donors after allogeneic stem cell transplantation (dated by TCRdb to 2018 to 2021). The library was prepared using RT-PCR. The instrument given in TCRdb is NextSeq 550. Using fastp at Q25 and MiXCR, TCRdb reprocessed the public reads and kept productive beta chains. Records with the same CDR3 protein are collapsed into one entry carrying the most frequent genes and DNA. This sample has 150,000 to 250,000 distinct CDR3 sequences in its table, and less than 45% of those were observed once. The top ten clones comprise 33% of the sample.

The clonotype was recovered from a human donor who was either an allogeneic HSCT recipient or a stem cell or donor lymphocyte infusion donor (not recorded which). It is not recorded whose cells these are; they may come from a transplant donor. Material: blood, either unsorted or a sorted T cell fraction (not recorded which). In this chain, TRBV4-3 is recombined with TRBJ2-2; TRBD2 is a weak D gene call, 6 bases matching. The DNA is TGCGCCAGCAGCCAAGCGGGAGAGAACACCGGGGAGCTGTTTTTT. Its product reads: CASSQAGENTGELFF.